This T cell receptor beta chain was observed in a study of blood T cells in healthy people across ages. Through a sample-barcoded 5' primer and a J-beta primer mix, a second PCR was run for 7 to 11 cycles. One entry per CDR3 protein results from TCRdb running MiXCR on the 5' RACE reads. Among about 800,000 distinct CDR3 sequences listed, 58% were seen once. This clonotype has a handful of counts. The J segment lost 2 bases and the V segment lost 5 bases, leaving 6 bases of the junction unmatched. Germline loops: CDR1 SGHVS, CDR2 FQNEAQ. The CDR3 is 16 residues long. The chain has TRBV7-8 and TRBJ2-3, with 11 bases identical to TRBD2. The clonotype was recovered from a man aged 25 to 40 in good health. The material sequenced was blood. The CDR3 loop reads CASSARLAGLTDTQYF. CDR3 nucleotides: TGTGCCAGCAGCGCCCGACTAGCGGGGCTCACAGATACGCAGTATTTT.